This TCR beta chain was found in a study of T cell changes during pregnancy in multiple sclerosis. V shed 6 bases, J shed 4 bases, and the junction held 8 bases outside the gene matches. CDR3 size: 15 residues. Per the germline V gene, CDR1 is MNHNY and CDR2 is SVGAGI (reference sequence). The data were produced by immunoSEQ multiplex PCR, yet TCRdb's version contains in-frame clones alone and is incomplete. The table includes under 55,000 clones, just over 90% detected once. The source material was CD4+ T cells from peripheral blood mononuclear cells, sampled before pregnancy. The J gene is TRBJ2-3, the V gene TRBV6-6; 9 nucleotides align to TRBD2. This TCR derives from a female donor with multiple sclerosis, enrolled in a pregnancy study. As DNA, the CDR3 is TGTGCCAGCAGAAACAACGCGGGAGGGCCAGATACGCAGTATTTT. It specifies CASRNNAGGPDTQYF.